The 3 T cell receptor beta chains presented below share a single source sample, sequenced in a study of control samples from healthy donors and cancer patients. TCRdb's table, derived via immunoSEQ multiplex PCR, lists solely in-frame clones and lacks some. The table has about 220,000 clones, 85% to 95% seen once. The sequenced sample consisted of blood. These receptors were obtained from a man in his forties or fifties in good health.

Concerning this clone: Other DNA sequences in the sample encode the same CDR3. The J gene is TRBJ1-1, the V gene TRBV18, with a possible D match to TRBD1 (5 bases). The CDR3 loop spans 12 amino acids. Germline V gene lookup returns CDR1 KGHSH and CDR2 LQKENI. Trimming shortened V by 4 bases and J by 4 bases, and 7 bases separated the two germline ends. Written as DNA, the CDR3 is TGTGCCAGCTCACGGGGGGGCACTGAAGCTTTCTTT. It encodes CASSRGGTEAFF.

This clone was picked up a small number of times. The V call is TRBV6-5, the J call TRBJ1-3, with TRBD1 as a possible D gene (5 bases). The germline CDR1 and CDR2 sequences are MNHEY and SVGAGI. Deletions cut 0 bases from V and 0 bases from J, with 9 bases between. This CDR3 comprises 16 residues. The CDR3 bases are TGTGCCAGCAGTTACTCGGGAGGGGCCTCTGGAAACACCATATATTTT. Translated, it gives CASSYSGGASGNTIYF.

The chain carries TRBV5-1 and TRBJ1-6, with TRBD1 identical over 8 bases. CDR1 and CDR2 from the germline V gene are SGHRS and YFSETQ. The CDR3 sequence is 15 residues long. V lost 5 bases and J lost 2; bases outside the gene matches: 3. The chain's CDR3 is CASSTGGPYNSPLHF. DNA of the CDR3: TGCGCCAGCAGTACAGGGGGACCCTATAATTCACCCCTCCACTTT.